Below, 8 T cell receptor beta chains from the same sample are listed, as sequenced in a study of blood T cell repertoires in COVID-19. Sequencing used immunoSEQ multiplex PCR; TCRdb keeps in-frame clones, though not all of them. The table lists approximately 110,000 clones, about 83% of them singletons. The sample taken for sequencing was peripheral blood. The receptors were gathered from a human donor in a cohort sampled during active COVID-19.

The gene calls are TRBV2 and TRBJ1-3; 7 bases agree with TRBD1. Germline V lookup: CDR1 SNHLY, CDR2 FYNNEI. The CDR3 is made up of 14 amino acids. Unmatched junction bases numbered 2, after V lost 6 bases and J lost 0 bases. The CDR3 DNA reads TGTGCCAGCAGGGGGGACAGCTCTGGAAACACCATATATTTT. This gives the protein CASRGDSSGNTIYF.

The chain links TRBV7-9 to TRBJ1-1, with D possibly TRBD1 on 5 matching bases. Germline-derived CDR1 and CDR2 are SEHNR and FQNEAQ (reference sequence). Trimming took 3 bases from V and 4 from J, leaving 12 bases between them. The CDR3 runs 14 residues. CDR3: CASSLALGGTEAFF. The CDR3 DNA is TGTGCCAGCAGCTTGGCTCTGGGGGGCACTGAAGCTTTCTTT. Looking up the rest from reference TRBV7-9 and TRBJ1-1 gives the full variable domain: DTGVSQNPRHKITKRGQNVTFRCDPISEHNRLYWYRQTLGQGPEFLTYFQNEAQLEKSRLLSDRFSAERPKGSFSTLEIQRTEQGDSAMYLCASSLALGGTEAFFGQGTRLTVV.

J is TRBJ2-1 and V is TRBV4-3, with 10 bases fitting TRBD2. The germline V gene has CDR1 LGHNA and CDR2 YSLEER. This CDR3 spans 16 amino acids. Germline trimming cut 1 base from V and 10 bases from J; bases unmatched to any gene: 10. The chain's CDR3 is CASSQVLAGVGREQFF. In DNA, the CDR3 is TGCGCCAGCAGCCAAGTGCTAGCGGGAGTGGGGAGAGAGCAGTTCTTC.

The chain is built from TRBV7-9 and TRBJ1-5; 7 bases map to TRBD1. J was trimmed by 7 bases and V by 2 bases; bases with no gene match: 5. Germline V gene data show CDR1 as SEHNR and CDR2 as FQNEAQ (reference sequence). This CDR3 is built from 14 residues. The CDR3 DNA sequence: TGTGCCAGCAGCTTAAATGACAGGGAACAGCCCCAGCATTTT. Residues: CASSLNDREQPQHF.

This sequence joins TRBV24-1 and TRBJ2-1, with 7 bases lining up with TRBD2. The CDR3 is made up of 16 amino acids. Trimming cost V 5 bases and J 9 bases; bases outside gene matches: 15. The germline V gene encodes CDR1 KGHDR and CDR2 SFDVKD. The CDR3 DNA follows: TGTGCCACCAGTGTTGGGGGGGACCCCTTCGGAGGTGAGCAGTTCTTC. Protein product: CATSVGGDPFGGEQFF.

This clone occurred once. The V and J genes are TRBV4-3 and TRBJ1-2; no firm D call. The CDR3 length is 15 residues. The V gene's germline CDR1 is LGHNA and CDR2 YSLEER. V lost 5 bases, J lost 2 bases, and 15 bases lay in between. This chain's CDR3 is CASSSAITVNYGYTF. The CDR3 nucleotides are TGCGCCAGCAGCTCCGCCATTACAGTAAACTATGGCTACACCTTC.

This chain connects TRBV5-1 to TRBJ2-5; TRBD2 agrees at 12 bases. J gave up 2 bases and V 4 bases, and 9 bases lay outside the gene matches. This CDR3 region has 17 residues. Germline CDR1 is SGHRS and CDR2 is YFSETQ. The CDR3 sequence is CASSTPGLAGLQETQYF. DNA for the CDR3: TGCGCCAGCAGCACCCCGGGACTAGCGGGTCTACAAGAGACCCAGTACTTC.

This rearrangement joins TRBV7-8 to TRBJ2-7; perhaps TRBD2 as D (5 bases). This CDR3 comprises 18 residues. Per the germline V gene, CDR1 is SGHVS and CDR2 is FQNEAQ. V lost 5 bases to trimming and J lost 2 bases, with 25 bases between them. The CDR3 nucleotides read TGTGCCAGCAGCCGAGTCCCACGTCGGTTCCTCGGGGCCTACGAGCAGTACTTC. It yields the protein CASSRVPRRFLGAYEQYF.